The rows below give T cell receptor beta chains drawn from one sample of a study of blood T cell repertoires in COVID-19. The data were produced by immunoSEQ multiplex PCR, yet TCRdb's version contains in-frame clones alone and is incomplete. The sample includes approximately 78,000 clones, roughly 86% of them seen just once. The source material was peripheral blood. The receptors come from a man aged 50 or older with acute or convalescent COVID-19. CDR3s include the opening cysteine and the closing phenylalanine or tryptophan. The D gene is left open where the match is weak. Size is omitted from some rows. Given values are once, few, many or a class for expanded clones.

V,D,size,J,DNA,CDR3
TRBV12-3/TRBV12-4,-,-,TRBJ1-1,TGTGCCAGCAGCCAACTCCTAGAAGCTTTCTTT,CASSQLLEAFF
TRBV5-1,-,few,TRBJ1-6,TGCGCCAGCAGCCCCCGGGGTAGCCATAATTCACCCCTCCACTTT,CASSPRGSHNSPLHF
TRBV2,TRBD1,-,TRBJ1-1,TGTGCCAGGGAGGTGGGACAGGGGATGAACACTGAAGCTTTCTTT,CAREVGQGMNTEAFF
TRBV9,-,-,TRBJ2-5,TGTGCCAGCAGCGTATCGGGGGGCGCGGTTCAAGAGACCCAGTACTTC,CASSVSGGAVQETQYF
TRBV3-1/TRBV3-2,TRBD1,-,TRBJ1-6,TGTGCCAGCAGCCGGACAGGGGGAAATTCACCCCTCCACTTT,CASSRTGGNSPLHF
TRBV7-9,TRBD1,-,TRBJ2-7,TGTGCCAGCAGCTACCGACAGGGGGCAACGGGGCAGTACTTC,CASSYRQGATGQYF
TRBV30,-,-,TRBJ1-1,TGTGCCTGGAGTGGCGGGGGTCGTCTCGCTGAAGCTTTCTTT,CAWSGGGRLAEAFF
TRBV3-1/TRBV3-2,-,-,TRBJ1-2,TGTGCCAGCAGCCAAGGGGCCACCACTGCCCCGAATGGCTACACCTTC,CASSQGATTAPNGYTF
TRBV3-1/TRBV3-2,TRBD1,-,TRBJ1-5,TGTGCCAGCAGCCAACATTTTTTGGACAGGGGCAATCAGCCCCAGCATTTT,CASSQHFLDRGNQPQHF
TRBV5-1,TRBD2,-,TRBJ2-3,TGCGCCAGCAGCCTTACTAGCGGAGAAGATACGCAGTATTTT,CASSLTSGEDTQYF
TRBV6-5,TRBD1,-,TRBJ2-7,TGTGCCAGCAGGGAGAGGACAGGCAGCGAGCAGTACTTC,CASRERTGSEQYF
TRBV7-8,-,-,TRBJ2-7,TGTGCCAGCAGCTTACCTGCGGGATCTACCTACGAGCAGTACTTC,CASSLPAGSTYEQYF
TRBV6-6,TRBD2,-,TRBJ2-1,TGTGCCAGCAGTGCGGGGGGCCAGCAGTTCTTC,CASSAGGQQFF
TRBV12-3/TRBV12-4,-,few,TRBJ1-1,TGTGCCAGCAGTTGGAACAGGAACACTGAAGCTTTCTTT,CASSWNRNTEAFF
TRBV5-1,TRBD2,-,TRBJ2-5,TGCGCCAGCAGCAATGGCGGGGGAGAGACCCAGTACTTC,CASSNGGGETQYF
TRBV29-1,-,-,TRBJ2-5,TGCAGCGTTGCGGGTTCGGAGACCCAGTACTTC,CSVAGSETQYF
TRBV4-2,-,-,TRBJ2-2,TGTGCCAGCAGCCAATCATCGGGGGGCTACGGGGAGCTGTTTTTT,CASSQSSGGYGELFF
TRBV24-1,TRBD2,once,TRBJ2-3,TGTGCCACCAGTGACCCAGGGCGGACTAGCGGAAAAGATACGCAGTATTTT,CATSDPGRTSGKDTQYF
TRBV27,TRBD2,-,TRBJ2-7,TGTGCCAGCAGTTTATCGACGGGGGGTAGCTCCTACGAGCAGTACTTC,CASSLSTGGSSYEQYF
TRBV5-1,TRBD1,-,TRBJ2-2,TGCGCCAGCAGCTCCCAAAAGTCGACAGGGAAAAACACCGGGGAGCTGTTTTTT,CASSSQKSTGKNTGELFF
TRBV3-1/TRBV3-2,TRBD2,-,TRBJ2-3,TGTGCCAGCAGCCCACTAGCGGGGGGATACACAGATACGCAGTATTTT,CASSPLAGGYTDTQYF
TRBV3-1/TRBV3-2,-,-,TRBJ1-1,TGTGCCAGCAGCCTCGATGGTTTTGGGGGGACTGAAGCTTTCTTT,CASSLDGFGGTEAFF